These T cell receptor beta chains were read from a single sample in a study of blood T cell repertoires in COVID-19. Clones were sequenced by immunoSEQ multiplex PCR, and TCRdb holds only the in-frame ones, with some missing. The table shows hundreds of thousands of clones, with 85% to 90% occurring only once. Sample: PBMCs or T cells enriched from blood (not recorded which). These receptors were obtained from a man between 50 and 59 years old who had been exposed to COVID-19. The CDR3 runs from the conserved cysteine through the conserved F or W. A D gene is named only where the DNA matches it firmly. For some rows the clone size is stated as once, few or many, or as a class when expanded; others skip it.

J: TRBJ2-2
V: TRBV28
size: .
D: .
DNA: TGTGCCAGCAGGCCAACGTCGAGCACCGGGGAGCTGTTTTTT
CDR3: CASRPTSSTGELFF

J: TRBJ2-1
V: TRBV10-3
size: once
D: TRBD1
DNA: TGTGCCATCAGTGATCTATACCGGGACAGGGGGAACAATGAGCAGTTCTTC
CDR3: CAISDLYRDRGNNEQFF

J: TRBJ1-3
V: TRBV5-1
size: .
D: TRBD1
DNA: TGCGCCAGCAGCCGGGACAGGGGGGAAACTGGAAACACCATATATTTT
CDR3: CASSRDRGETGNTIYF

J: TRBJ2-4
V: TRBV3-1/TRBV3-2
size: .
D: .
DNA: TGTGCCAGCAGCCAGAACAGGGCCGACATTCAGTACTTC
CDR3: CASSQNRADIQYF

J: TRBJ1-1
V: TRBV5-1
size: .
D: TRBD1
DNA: TGCGCCAGCAGTCCGGACAGGGCGAACACTGAAGCTTTCTTT
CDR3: CASSPDRANTEAFF

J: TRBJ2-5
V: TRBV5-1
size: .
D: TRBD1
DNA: TGCGCCAGCAGCTTAGGGGGCGTAGAGACCCAGTACTTC
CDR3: CASSLGGVETQYF

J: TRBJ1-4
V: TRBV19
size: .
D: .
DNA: TGTGCCAGTAGTATTTCGTTTGCAGGGGCTAATGAAAAACTGTTTTTT
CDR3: CASSISFAGANEKLFF

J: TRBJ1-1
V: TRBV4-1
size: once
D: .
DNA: TGCGCCAGCAGCCAGCAAGGGGCTAGGGGCTATATGAACACTGAAGCTTTCTTT
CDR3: CASSQQGARGYMNTEAFF

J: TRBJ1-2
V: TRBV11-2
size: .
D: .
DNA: TGTGCCAGCAGCTTGGTTAGGAACAGGGACCGTCAAAACTATGGCTACACCTTC
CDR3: CASSLVRNRDRQNYGYTF

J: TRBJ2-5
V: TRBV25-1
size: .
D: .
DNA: TGTGCCAGCAGTGGTCCAGGGGTTGCGACCCAGTACTTC
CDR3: CASSGPGVATQYF

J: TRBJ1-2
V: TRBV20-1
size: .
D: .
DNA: TGCAGTGCTAGTATGAACTACTATGGCTACACCTTC
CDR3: CSASMNYYGYTF

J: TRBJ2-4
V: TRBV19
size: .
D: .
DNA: TGTGCCAGTAGTACGCTTGCGGGGAACCTGCTGGCCAAAAACATTCAGTACTTC
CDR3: CASSTLAGNLLAKNIQYF

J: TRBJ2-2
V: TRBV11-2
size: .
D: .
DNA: TGTGCCAGCAGCCCGACAAACACCGGGGAGCTGTTTTTT
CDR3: CASSPTNTGELFF

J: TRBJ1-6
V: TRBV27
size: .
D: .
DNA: TGTGCCAGCATGCGAGACAGAAATTCACCCCTCCACTTT
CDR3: CASMRDRNSPLHF

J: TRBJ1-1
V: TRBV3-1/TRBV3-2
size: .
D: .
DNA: TGTGCCAGCAGCCAAGATGGGGCCTCCCTAGGGGTGAACACTGAAGCTTTCTTT
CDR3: CASSQDGASLGVNTEAFF

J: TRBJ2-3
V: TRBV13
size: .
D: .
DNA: TGTGCCAGCAGCTTACAGGGCGAGAGCACAGATACGCAGTATTTT
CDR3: CASSLQGESTDTQYF

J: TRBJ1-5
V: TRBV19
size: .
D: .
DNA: TGTGCCAGTAGTATCCCTCCCAGGGGTCGCAATCAGCCCCAGCATTTT
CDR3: CASSIPPRGRNQPQHF

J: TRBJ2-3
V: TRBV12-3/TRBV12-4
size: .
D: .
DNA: TGTGCCAGCAGCCTAGTCAGGGGAGATACGCAGTATTTT
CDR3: CASSLVRGDTQYF

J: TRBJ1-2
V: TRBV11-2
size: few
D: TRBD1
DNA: TGTGCCAGCAGCTTGACAGGGATCTATGGCTACACCTTC
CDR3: CASSLTGIYGYTF

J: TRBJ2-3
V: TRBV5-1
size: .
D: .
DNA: TGCGCCAGCAGCTTAGGCCCCTCGGGGTCCGGAGTCACAGATACGCAGTATTTT
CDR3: CASSLGPSGSGVTDTQYF

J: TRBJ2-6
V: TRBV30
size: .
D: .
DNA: TGTGCCTGGAGTGTAGCAGGTTTCTCTGGGGCCAACGTCCTGACTTTC
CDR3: CAWSVAGFSGANVLTF

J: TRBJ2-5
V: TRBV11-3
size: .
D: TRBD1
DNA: TGTGCCAGCAGGATAGGACAGGGCGAGACCCCGGCCCAGTACTTC
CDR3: CASRIGQGETPAQYF

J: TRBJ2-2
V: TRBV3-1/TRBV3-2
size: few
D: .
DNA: TGTGCCAGCAGCCAAGACTACGGGGAGCTGTTTTTT
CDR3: CASSQDYGELFF

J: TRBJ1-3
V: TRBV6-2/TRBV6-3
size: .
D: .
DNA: TGTGCCAGCAGTTACTCCAGCTCTGGAAACACCATATATTTT
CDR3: CASSYSSSGNTIYF

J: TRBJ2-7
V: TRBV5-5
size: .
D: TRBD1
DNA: TGTGCCAGCAGTGAGGGGACAGGGGCCTACGAGCAGTACTTC
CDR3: CASSEGTGAYEQYF

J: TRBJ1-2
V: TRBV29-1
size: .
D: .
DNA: TGCAGCGTTGAATTGAAGGCGGGGCAGGGACCTACCTTC
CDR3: CSVELKAGQGPTF

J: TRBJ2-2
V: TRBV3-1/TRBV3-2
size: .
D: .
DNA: TGTGCCAGCAGCTTCAGTACCGGGGAGCTGTTTTTT
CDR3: CASSFSTGELFF

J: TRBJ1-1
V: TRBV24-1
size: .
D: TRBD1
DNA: TGTGCCACCAGTGACCCGGGGCAGGGGGCTAGCGAAGCTTTCTTT
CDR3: CATSDPGQGASEAFF

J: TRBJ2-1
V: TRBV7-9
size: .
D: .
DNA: TGTGCCAGCAGCCTCCAGGGCCCGGGTGAGCAGTTCTTC
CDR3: CASSLQGPGEQFF

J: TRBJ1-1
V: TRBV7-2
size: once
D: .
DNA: TGTGCCAGCAGCTCCCGTACAGGGCTCATGAACACTGAAGCTTTCTTT
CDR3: CASSSRTGLMNTEAFF

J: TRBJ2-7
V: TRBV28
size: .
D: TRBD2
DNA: TGTGCCAGCAGACTAACGGGGGGCTACGAGCAGTACTTC
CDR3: CASRLTGGYEQYF

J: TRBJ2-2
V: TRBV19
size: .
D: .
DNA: TGTGCCAGTAGTCGTTGGGCCTCGAACACCGGGGAGCTGTTTTTT
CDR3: CASSRWASNTGELFF

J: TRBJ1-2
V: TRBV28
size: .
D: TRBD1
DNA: TGTGCCAGCAGTTTATCGGCAGGGGGGTATGGCTACACCTTC
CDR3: CASSLSAGGYGYTF

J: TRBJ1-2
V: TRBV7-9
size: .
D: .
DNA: TGTGCCAGCAGCCAGGGAATCTATGGCTACACCTTC
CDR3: CASSQGIYGYTF

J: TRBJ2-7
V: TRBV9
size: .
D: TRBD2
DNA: TGTGCCAGCAGCGTTAGCGGGGGGGACTCCTACGAGCAGTACTTC
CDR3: CASSVSGGDSYEQYF

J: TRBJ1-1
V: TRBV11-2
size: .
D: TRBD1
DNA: TGTGCCAGCAGCTTAGAGGGCAGGGGGCAAGCTTTCTTT
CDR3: CASSLEGRGQAFF

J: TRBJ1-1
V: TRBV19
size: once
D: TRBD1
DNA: TGTGCCAGTAACGCCTTTCACAGGGGTGGCACTGAAGCTTTCTTT
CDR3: CASNAFHRGGTEAFF

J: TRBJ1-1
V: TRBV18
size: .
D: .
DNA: TGTGCCAGCTCACCACGTATCGAAGACCCCGGGACTGAAGCTTTCTTT
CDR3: CASSPRIEDPGTEAFF

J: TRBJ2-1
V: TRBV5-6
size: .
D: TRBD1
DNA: TGTGCCAGCAGTCGCCTGGACAGGGTACCGGACAATGAGCAGTTCTTC
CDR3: CASSRLDRVPDNEQFF

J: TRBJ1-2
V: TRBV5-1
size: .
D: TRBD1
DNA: TGCGCCAGCAGCTCACAGACAGGGGGCAGCTATGGCTACACCTTC
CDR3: CASSSQTGGSYGYTF

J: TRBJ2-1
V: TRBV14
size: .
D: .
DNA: TGTGCCAGCAGCCAAAGAGGGAATGAGCAGTTCTTC
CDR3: CASSQRGNEQFF

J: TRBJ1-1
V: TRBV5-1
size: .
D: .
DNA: TGCGCCAGCAGCTTTTACAGTACCGTGGCTGAAGCTTTCTTT
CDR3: CASSFYSTVAEAFF

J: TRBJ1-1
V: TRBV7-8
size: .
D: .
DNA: TGTGCCAGCACCTCGGGTTCTAACACTGAAGCTTTCTTT
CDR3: CASTSGSNTEAFF

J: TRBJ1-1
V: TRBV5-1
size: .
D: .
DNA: TGCGCCAGCAGCTTGTCGGTCCGAGCCTTCACTGAAGCTTTCTTT
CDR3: CASSLSVRAFTEAFF

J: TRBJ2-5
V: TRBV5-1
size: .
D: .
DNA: TGCGCCAGCAGCTTGGGTACGGTATTCGAGACCCAGTACTTC
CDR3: CASSLGTVFETQYF

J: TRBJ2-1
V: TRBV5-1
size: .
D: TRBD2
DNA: TGCGCCAGCAGTCGGACTAGCTCCCTCAATGAGCAGTTCTTC
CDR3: CASSRTSSLNEQFF

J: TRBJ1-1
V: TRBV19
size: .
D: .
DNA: TGTGCCAGTAGTCGGCGGGGGGTAACTGAAGCTTTCTTT
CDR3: CASSRRGVTEAFF

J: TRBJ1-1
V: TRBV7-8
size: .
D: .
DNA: TGTGCCAGCAGCTTAGTGGGCCAGAACACTGAAGCTTTCTTT
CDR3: CASSLVGQNTEAFF

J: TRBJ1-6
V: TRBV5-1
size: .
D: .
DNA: TGCGCCAGCACTTTGAATGTCCTGGCCGGAGGTCATTCACCCCTCCACTTT
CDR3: CASTLNVLAGGHSPLHF

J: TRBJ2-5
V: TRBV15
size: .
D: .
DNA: TGTGCCACCAGCAGTCTGAGGGGGGGACCCCAAGAGACCCAGTACTTC
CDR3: CATSSLRGGPQETQYF

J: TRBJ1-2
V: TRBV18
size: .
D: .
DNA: TGTGCCAGCTCACCGTCTTTAGAGGGAGACTATGGCTACACCTTC
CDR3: CASSPSLEGDYGYTF

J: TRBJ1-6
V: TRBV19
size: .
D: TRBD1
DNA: TGTGCCAGTAATGGACCGGGACAGGGAACGCGTGATTCACCCCTCCACTTT
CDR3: CASNGPGQGTRDSPLHF

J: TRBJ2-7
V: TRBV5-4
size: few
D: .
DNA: TGTGCCAGCAGCCGGGGGGCCGCTTCCTACGAGCAGTACTTC
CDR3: CASSRGAASYEQYF

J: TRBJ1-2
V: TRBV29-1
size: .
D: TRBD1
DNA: TGCAGCGCCGACAGGGGTGTCGGCTATGGCTACACCTTC
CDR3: CSADRGVGYGYTF

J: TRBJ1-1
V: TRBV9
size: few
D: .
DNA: TGTGCCAGCAGCGTAGATCGACAGATGAACACTGAAGCTTTCTTT
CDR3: CASSVDRQMNTEAFF

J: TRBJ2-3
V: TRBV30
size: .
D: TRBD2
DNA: TGTGCCCTGGCGGGGACTAGTCGGTCGAATACGCAGTATTTT
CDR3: CALAGTSRSNTQYF

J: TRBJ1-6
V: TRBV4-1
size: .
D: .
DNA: TGCGCCAGCAGCCAAGATCTATTAACGGGGGGGGCTAGTAATTCACCCCTCCACTTT
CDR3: CASSQDLLTGGASNSPLHF

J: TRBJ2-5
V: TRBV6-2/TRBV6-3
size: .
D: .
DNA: TGTGCCAGCAGTCTATGGAAGGGAACAGGGTTTACGGTAGAGACCCAGTACTTC
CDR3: CASSLWKGTGFTVETQYF

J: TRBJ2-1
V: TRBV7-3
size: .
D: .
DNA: TGTGCCAGCAGCTCCGGGACTGGAGTCTACAATGAGCAGTTCTTC
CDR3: CASSSGTGVYNEQFF

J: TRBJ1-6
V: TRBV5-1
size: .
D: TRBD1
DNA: TGCGCCAGCAGCTACGGACAGGGCGGAGGATCACCCCTCCACTTT
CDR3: CASSYGQGGGSPLHF